The rows below give T cell receptor beta chains drawn from one sample of a study of T cell changes during pregnancy in multiple sclerosis. Clones were read by immunoSEQ multiplex PCR, and TCRdb kept only the in-frame ones, dropping some. The data show roughly 100,000 clones, about 90% seen once. The sequences come from peripheral blood, collected after pregnancy. These receptor sequences come from a female donor with multiple sclerosis, enrolled in a pregnancy study. The CDR3 runs from the conserved cysteine through the conserved F or W. The order of the fields is J gene, D gene, clone size, V gene, CDR3 DNA, CDR3 protein. The D gene is left open where the match is weak. Rows may omit the clone size; those that give it use once, few, many or a size class.

>TRBJ2-7|TRBD1|NA|TRBV7-9
TGTGCCAGCAGCCGGACAGGGAGTACCTACGAGCAGTACTTC
CASSRTGSTYEQYF
>TRBJ2-7|NA|once|TRBV6-1
TGTGCCAGCGGGAGAGACTTCGAGCAGTACTTC
CASGRDFEQYF
>TRBJ2-7|TRBD2|once|TRBV15
TGTGCCACCAGCTCAAGTACTAGAAGGGGACTAGCAGGGTCCTACGAGCAGTACTTC
CATSSSTRRGLAGSYEQYF
>TRBJ1-5|TRBD1|NA|TRBV18
TGTGCCAGCTCAGCGGGACAGATATACAATCAGCCCCAGCATTTT
CASSAGQIYNQPQHF
>TRBJ2-3|NA|NA|TRBV28
TGTGCCAGCAGTTTCAGACATTTTTCTAGCACAGATACGCAGTATTTT
CASSFRHFSSTDTQYF
>TRBJ2-7|NA|NA|TRBV29-1
TGCAGCGCTGGACTGGATGGCTACGAGCAGTACTTC
CSAGLDGYEQYF
>TRBJ2-2|TRBD1|NA|TRBV29-1
TGCAGCGTTAGACCCCCCGGGACAGGGGGCACCGGGGAGCTGTTTTTT
CSVRPPGTGGTGELFF
>TRBJ1-6|NA|NA|TRBV7-9
TGTGCCAGCAGCTTAGGGTCGACAGCCATTAATTCACCCCTCCACTTT
CASSLGSTAINSPLHF
>TRBJ2-2|TRBD2|NA|TRBV5-1
TGCACCAGCAGCTTGAGCGCTAGCGGGGGACCCGGCACCGGGGAGCTGTTTTTT
CTSSLSASGGPGTGELFF
>TRBJ2-1|NA|few|TRBV11-3
TGTGCCAGCAGCTATAAGAGGGAATCAAATGAGCAGTTCTTC
CASSYKRESNEQFF
>TRBJ2-2|TRBD2|once|TRBV19
TGTGCCAGTAGTATCGAGCGGGAGCCCAGACCCGACACCGGGGAGCTGTTTTTT
CASSIEREPRPDTGELFF
>TRBJ2-5|TRBD2|once|TRBV7-9
TGTGCCAGCAGCTTAGCAGGGCGGCAGGGAGGGGAGACCCAGTACTTC
CASSLAGRQGGETQYF
>TRBJ1-3|NA|NA|TRBV2
TGTGCCAGCAGCGAGACACCTATCGGAAACACCATATATTTT
CASSETPIGNTIYF
>TRBJ2-2|NA|once|TRBV7-6
TGTGCCAGCAGCCCCCCGGGGAAAGGCACCGGGGAGCTGTTTTTT
CASSPPGKGTGELFF